This T cell receptor beta chain is drawn from a study of T-cell reconstitution after alpha-beta-depleted transplantation in children (dated by TCRdb to about 2016). Broadly, across the study: The study quantitatively tracked T-cell immune reconstitution after TCRalphabeta/CD19-depleted allogeneic hematopoietic cell transplantation in children using TCR repertoire profiling. Results and caveats for the whole study, not just this receptor: The apparently early alphabetaT-cell count recovery about two months after transplant was reportedly dependent on only several hundred rapidly expanded clones derived from non-depleted graft cells. The high TCRbeta diversity at day 60 in some patients was ascribed to recipient T cells and intrathymic progenitors that had survived conditioning. The frequencies of hyperexpanded clones fell over the following months, and after one year, T-cell counts and TCRbeta diversity were mostly attributed to newly produced T cells.

The germline V and J ends show losses of 0 bases and 3 bases respectively, and no gene match explains 2 bases of the junction. From cysteine to phenylalanine, the CDR3 is 16 amino acids long. The DNA shown is the 48-base CDR3, in frame from base 1. The method behind the library was PCR. The sequencer listed for this sample is Illumina HiSeq 2500. TCR library preparation used molecular barcoding, with unique molecular identifiers applied to normalize quantification of the TCRbeta repertoire. TCRdb applied fastp at Q25 and MiXCR to the public reads, then kept only in-frame beta chains. Entries that share a CDR3 protein sequence are merged under the most common genes and DNA. For this sample there are 250,000 to 300,000 distinct CDR3 sequences; roughly 7.8% appear just once. Approximately 9.1% of the sample goes to the ten largest clones. This clonotype was detected ten times or more. Its specific antigen is unknown. There are no base qualities to consult, and no much larger clone falls within one base.

The treatment or condition tag for this specimen amounts to: allogeneic hematopoietic cell transplantation with graft depleted of TCRalphabeta T cells and CD19 B cells. Transplant recipients were children who received TCRalphabeta/CD19-depleted allogeneic hematopoietic cell grafts. This chain is built from TRBV12-3 or TRBV12-4 and TRBJ2-1; 10 central bases correspond to TRBD1. This sequence originates from a female patient between 2 and 15 years old who had a stem cell transplant for Fanconi anemia, so the T cells may come from the graft donor. Sequencing was performed on peripheral blood, taken 360 days after TCRalphabeta/CD19-depleted stem cell transplant. The DNA reads as follows: TGTGCCAGCAGTTTAGCCGGGACAGGGGACTACAATGAGCAGTTCTTC. Translation gives CASSLAGTGDYNEQFF.